This T cell receptor beta chain was sequenced for a study of blood T cells in healthy people across ages. Overall study context: About one barcoded TCR beta cDNA was captured per two T cells.

The CDR3 spans 15 residues. Germline loops: CDR1 SGHAT, CDR2 FQNNGV. The trim removed 1 base at V and 13 bases at J, leaving 13 bases unmatched. Primed by a sample-barcoded 5' primer and a J-beta primer mix, a second PCR proceeded for roughly 6 to 12 cycles. Each cDNA molecule, via a template-switch adaptor with 12 random nucleotides, was tagged. TCRdb passed the 5' RACE reads through MiXCR, listing each CDR3 protein once. The table records about 1.5 million distinct CDR3 sequences, about 42% of them present only once. The donors, all healthy, were Caucasians living in Russia, aged about 6 to 100. Investigators took 8 to 10 milliliters of peripheral blood from every donor.

What was sequenced was blood. The receptor comes from a woman between 18 and 30 years old in good health. This rearrangement joins TRBV11-2 to TRBJ2-4; 7 positions agree with TRBD1. CDR3 residues: CASSLGDTRGLRQYF. The CDR3 DNA reads TGTGCCAGCAGCTTAGGAGACACGAGGGGGCTGCGGCAGTACTTC.